This T cell receptor (beta chain) is drawn from a study of blood T cell repertoires in COVID-19 (dated by TCRdb to the early 2020s). Notes on the research overall: Samples covering the acute and convalescent phases of COVID-19 were provided by collaborators in the United States, Italy and Spain. The prospective study material was composed of cDNA or gDNA derived from T cells, B-cell-depleted T cells, or PBMCs. The dataset comprised deeply sampled blood TCRbeta repertoires from subjects exposed to, actively infected with, or recovered from COVID-19. The repertoires were made available in a free public database intended to serve as a resource for research on the immune response to SARS-CoV-2. The samples were drawn from the first 160 participants of the ongoing ImmuneRACE study and from 950 to 1,500 subjects provided by 6 global collaborators. A de-identified subject ID, COVID-19 status, age in years and sex were almost always included in the sample metadata. HLA class I and class II types, where available, came from metadata supplied by the sample provider rather than from assay-based typing.

The V end loses 2 bases and the J end loses 6 bases, and a stretch of 7 bases separates them. The CDR3 runs 12 amino acids, cysteine and phenylalanine included. CDR3 DNA only is kept here, 36 bases in frame from base 1. CDR1 and CDR2 are drawn from the germline V gene: MNHNS, SASEGT. Each collaborating institution followed its own protocols to collect whole blood in K2EDTA tubes. For TCRbeta analysis, collaborators shipped samples in one of three forms: frozen whole blood, isolated PBMCs, or DNA extracted from either of those sample types. Details on this clone: What antigen it recognizes has not been identified. Base quality data are lacking; no much larger clone is found one base away.

The paper as a whole reports these results and caveats: How much clinical and demographic metadata was included differed by source and by participant, and the metadata was provided uncurated.

TCRbeta CDR3 regions were amplified from genomic DNA using the immunoSEQ Assay, a bias-controlled multiplex PCR. The paper's data handling went like this. The number of nucleated cells in each sample was estimated by amplification of reference gene primers within the assay. Sequence reads were collapsed and filtered to measure the absolute abundance of every unique TCRbeta CDR3 rearrangement. For each sample, productive Simpson clonality was calculated by taking the square root of Simpson's diversity index across productive rearrangements. TCRdb took this table from immuneACCESS and kept in-frame rearrangements with V and J called. Such tables lack part of the clones; where checked against another copy, unresolved V genes explain under half of the gap, and the rest is unexplained. D and trimming come from the DNA, and the V and J calls and clone size come from that table. Here the sample has approximately 190,000 clones; under 90% occur a single time. In total, the top ten clones hold about 6% of the sample.

The V and J genes are TRBV6-1 and TRBJ1-2; a weak D assignment points to TRBD1 (5 bases agree). The source material was peripheral blood. The source is a man older than 75 with acute or convalescent COVID-19. At the DNA level, the sequence is TGTGCCAGCAGTGAATCGGGGGATGGCTACACCTTC. Translated, it reads CASSESGDGYTF.